Listed below are T cell receptor beta chains from one sample, sequenced in a study of cytomegalovirus exposure and HLA in healthy donors. Clones were sequenced by immunoSEQ multiplex PCR, and TCRdb holds only the in-frame ones, with some missing. The sample lists 130,000 to 150,000 clones; 80% to 85% were seen once. What was sequenced was PBMCs. The origin of the receptors is a male donor in good health and CMV-seronegative. The CDR3 runs from the conserved cysteine through the conserved F or W. D genes are given only for firm matches. A clone size is listed for some rows: how often the clone was seen (once, few, many), or a class if it is expanded.

TRBJ1-2,.,.,TRBV27,CASSLLGGRFGYGYTF,TGTGCCAGCAGTTTATTGGGGGGGCGCTTCGGCTATGGCTACACCTTC
TRBJ2-5,TRBD2,.,TRBV29-1,CSVQAGGPKETQYF,TGCAGCGTTCAAGCGGGAGGGCCGAAAGAGACCCAGTACTTC
TRBJ2-1,TRBD2,few,TRBV16,CASSGDYRYNEQFF,TGTGCCAGCAGCGGGGACTACAGATACAATGAGCAGTTCTTC
TRBJ1-5,.,.,TRBV6-5,CASSPRVKSNQPQHF,TGTGCCAGCAGTCCCAGGGTGAAGAGCAATCAGCCCCAGCATTTT
TRBJ2-7,.,once,TRBV11-3,CARLREQYF,TGTGCCAGACTCCGAGAGCAGTACTTC
TRBJ1-4,.,.,TRBV9,CASSVSGIGEKLFF,TGTGCCAGCAGCGTATCCGGGATTGGCGAAAAACTGTTTTTT
TRBJ2-1,TRBD2,.,TRBV19,CASSSGSSYNEQFF,TGTGCCAGTAGTAGCGGGAGCTCCTACAATGAGCAGTTCTTC
TRBJ2-6,TRBD2,.,TRBV2,CASSWGGTGANVLTF,TGTGCCAGCAGTTGGGGGGGGACTGGGGCCAACGTCCTGACTTTC
TRBJ2-2,.,.,TRBV2,CASCTSRVTGELFF,TGTGCCAGCTGCACTAGTAGGGTAACCGGGGAGCTGTTTTTT
TRBJ2-5,.,once,TRBV12-5,CASGLEAGGGQETQYF,TGTGCTAGTGGTTTGGAGGCAGGGGGAGGCCAAGAGACCCAGTACTTC
TRBJ2-5,.,few,TRBV2,CASSEWGPTQETQYF,TGTGCCAGCAGTGAGTGGGGCCCCACCCAAGAGACCCAGTACTTC
TRBJ2-7,TRBD2,.,TRBV9,CASSAGAGGPGEQYF,TGTGCCAGCAGCGCTGGAGCGGGAGGGCCAGGCGAGCAGTACTTC
TRBJ2-7,.,.,TRBV7-8,CASSLAEREQYF,TGTGCCAGCAGCTTAGCGGAGAGGGAGCAGTACTTC
TRBJ1-5,TRBD1,.,TRBV7-9,CASSLDGQAGQPQHF,TGTGCCAGCAGCTTAGATGGACAGGCCGGTCAGCCCCAGCATTTT
TRBJ2-3,TRBD2,.,TRBV11-2,CASSLWVLGLAGSTDTQYF,TGTGCCAGCAGCTTATGGGTCCTAGGACTAGCGGGTTCCACAGATACGCAGTATTTT
TRBJ1-1,TRBD1,.,TRBV2,CASSLTGTGGVPTMNTEAFF,TGTGCCAGCAGCCTGACGGGGACAGGGGGGGTTCCCACTATGAACACTGAAGCTTTCTTT
TRBJ1-2,.,.,TRBV6-1,CASSEAGQYGYTF,TGTGCCAGCAGTGAAGCAGGACAGTATGGCTACACCTTC
TRBJ1-2,.,.,TRBV18,CASSLSLMEGYTF,TGTGCCAGCTCACTATCTCTAATGGAGGGCTACACCTTC
TRBJ1-2,.,.,TRBV9,CASSPGGAANLRF,TGTGCCAGCAGCCCCGGGGGGGCCGCAAATTTACGGTTC
TRBJ2-7,TRBD1,.,TRBV30,CAWSNGQGAAHEQYF,TGTGCCTGGAGTAACGGACAGGGAGCGGCGCACGAGCAGTACTTC
TRBJ2-3,.,once,TRBV21-1,CASSYSGGNTDTQYF,TGTGCCAGCAGCTATAGCGGGGGGAACACAGATACGCAGTATTTT
TRBJ2-2,TRBD1,.,TRBV7-2,CASSLTGVTGELFF,TGTGCCAGCAGTTTAACAGGGGTCACCGGGGAGCTGTTTTTT
TRBJ2-1,TRBD2,.,TRBV7-8,CASSLRLAGYNEQFF,TGTGCCAGCAGCTTAAGACTAGCGGGGTACAATGAGCAGTTCTTC
TRBJ1-2,TRBD1,.,TRBV28,CASSLQGAICGYTF,TGTGCCAGCAGTTTACAGGGGGCAATATGTGGCTACACCTTC
TRBJ1-5,TRBD1,.,TRBV7-8,CASSSEQGNQPQHF,TGTGCCAGCAGCTCCGAACAGGGGAATCAGCCCCAGCATTTT
TRBJ2-1,.,once,TRBV5-1,CASNPNGGNSYNEQFF,TGCGCCAGCAACCCGAACGGCGGGAACTCCTACAATGAGCAGTTCTTC
TRBJ2-2,.,once,TRBV9,CASSVTTYTGELFF,TGTGCCAGCAGCGTAACTACGTACACCGGGGAGCTGTTTTTT
TRBJ1-2,.,.,TRBV6-1,CASSEAWQGIYGYTF,TGTGCCAGCAGTGAAGCGTGGCAGGGGATCTATGGCTACACCTTC
TRBJ2-1,.,few,TRBV7-6,CASSYSGDTEQFF,TGTGCCAGCAGCTACAGCGGGGACACTGAGCAGTTCTTC
TRBJ2-2,TRBD2,.,TRBV28,CASSFNLLAGPNTGELFF,TGTGCCAGCAGTTTCAACCTGCTAGCGGGGCCCAACACCGGGGAGCTGTTTTTT
TRBJ2-7,TRBD1,.,TRBV7-9,CASSLTGTGRSRVGEQYF,TGTGCCAGCAGCTTAACCGGGACAGGGAGAAGTAGGGTGGGGGAGCAGTACTTC
TRBJ1-2,.,.,TRBV19,CATTDRPQAGYTF,TGTGCCACCACCGACAGGCCCCAGGCTGGCTACACCTTC
TRBJ2-1,TRBD1,few,TRBV5-1,CASSLGTGYNEQFF,TGCGCCAGCAGCTTGGGGACAGGCTACAATGAGCAGTTCTTC
TRBJ1-2,.,.,TRBV29-1,CSVEGLHYPHLRDGEYGYTF,TGCAGCGTTGAGGGCCTACACTACCCTCACCTTCGGGATGGGGAGTATGGCTACACCTTC
TRBJ1-5,.,.,TRBV30,CAWRSGQCGNQPQHF,TGTGCCTGGAGATCAGGGCAGTGTGGCAATCAGCCCCAGCATTTT
TRBJ2-7,TRBD1,.,TRBV7-6,CASSSPGTGAYEQYF,TGTGCCAGCAGCAGCCCCGGGACAGGAGCCTACGAGCAGTACTTC
TRBJ1-5,TRBD1,.,TRBV6-1,CASSEWTGAQPQHF,TGTGCCAGCAGTGAATGGACAGGGGCTCAGCCCCAGCATTTT
TRBJ2-7,TRBD2,.,TRBV9,CASSVAGGPSEQYF,TGTGCCAGCAGCGTAGCGGGAGGGCCCTCCGAGCAGTACTTC
TRBJ2-5,TRBD2,.,TRBV30,CAWSAGGGSGEFRETQYF,TGTGCCTGGAGTGCCGGGGGGGGTTCGGGGGAGTTTCGAGAGACCCAGTACTTC
TRBJ1-2,.,.,TRBV29-1,CSVEDPSTGGGYTF,TGCAGCGTTGAAGATCCTTCGACGGGGGGCGGCTACACCTTC
TRBJ2-7,TRBD1,.,TRBV30,CAWSDRGGEQYF,TGTGCCTGGAGCGACAGGGGTGGCGAGCAGTACTTC
TRBJ2-7,.,.,TRBV2,CASSEPSVRQVGTNYEQYF,TGTGCCAGCAGTGAACCCTCTGTCAGACAGGTTGGGACCAACTACGAGCAGTACTTC